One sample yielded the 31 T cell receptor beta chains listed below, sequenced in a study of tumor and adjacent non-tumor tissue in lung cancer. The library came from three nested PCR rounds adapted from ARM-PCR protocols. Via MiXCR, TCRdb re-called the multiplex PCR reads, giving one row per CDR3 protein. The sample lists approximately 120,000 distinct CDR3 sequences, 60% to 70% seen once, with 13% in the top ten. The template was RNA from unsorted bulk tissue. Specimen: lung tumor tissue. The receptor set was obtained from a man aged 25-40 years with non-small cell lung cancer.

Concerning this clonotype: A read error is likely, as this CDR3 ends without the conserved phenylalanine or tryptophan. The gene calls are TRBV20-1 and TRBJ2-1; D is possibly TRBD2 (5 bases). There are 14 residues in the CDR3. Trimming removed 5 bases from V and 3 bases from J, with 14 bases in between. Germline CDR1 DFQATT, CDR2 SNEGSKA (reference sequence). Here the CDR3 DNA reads TGCAGTGCTTCTAGCCGTTACTTCTACAATGAGCAGTTCCTC. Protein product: CSASSRYFYNEQFL.

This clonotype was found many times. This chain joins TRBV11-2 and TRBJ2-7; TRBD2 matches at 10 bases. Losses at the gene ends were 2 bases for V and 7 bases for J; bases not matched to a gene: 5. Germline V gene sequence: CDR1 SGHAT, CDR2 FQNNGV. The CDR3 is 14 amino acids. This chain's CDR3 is CASSLLAGESEQYF. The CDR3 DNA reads TGTGCCAGCAGCTTACTAGCGGGAGAATCGGAGCAGTACTTC.

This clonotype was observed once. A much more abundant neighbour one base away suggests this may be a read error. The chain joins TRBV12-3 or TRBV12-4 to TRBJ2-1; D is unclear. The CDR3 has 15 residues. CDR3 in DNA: TGTGCCAGCAGTCCGTGGGCGGACCCTTACAATGAGCATTTCTTC. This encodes CASSPWADPYNEHFF.

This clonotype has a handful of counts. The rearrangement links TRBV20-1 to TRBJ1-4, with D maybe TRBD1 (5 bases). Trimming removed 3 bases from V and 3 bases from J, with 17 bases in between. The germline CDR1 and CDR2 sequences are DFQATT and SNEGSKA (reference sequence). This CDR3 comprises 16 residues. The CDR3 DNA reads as TGCAGTGCTAGGGCACAGGAGGCTCGTGCTAATGAAAAACTGTTTTTT. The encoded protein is CSARAQEARANEKLFF.

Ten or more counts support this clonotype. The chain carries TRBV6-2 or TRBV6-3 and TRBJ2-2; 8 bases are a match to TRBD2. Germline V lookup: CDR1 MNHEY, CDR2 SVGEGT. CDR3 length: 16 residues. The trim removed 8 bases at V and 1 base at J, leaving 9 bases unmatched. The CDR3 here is CASVPSAGGNTGELFF. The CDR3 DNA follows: TGTGCCAGCGTCCCTTCCGCGGGGGGGAACACCGGGGAGCTGTTTTTT.

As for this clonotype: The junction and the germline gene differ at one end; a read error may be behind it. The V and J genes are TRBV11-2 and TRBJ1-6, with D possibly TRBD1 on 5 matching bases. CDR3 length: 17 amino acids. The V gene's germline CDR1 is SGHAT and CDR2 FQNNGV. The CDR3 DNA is TGTACCAGCAACCGATACTCGTCCGGGACGGCTAATTCACCCCTCCACTTT. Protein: CTSNRYSSGTANSPLHF.

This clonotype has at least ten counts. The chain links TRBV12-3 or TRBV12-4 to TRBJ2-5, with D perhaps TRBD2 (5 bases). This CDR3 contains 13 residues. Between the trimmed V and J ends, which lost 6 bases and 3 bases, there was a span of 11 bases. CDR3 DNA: TGTGCCAGCAGCCAACTAGAGAAAGAGACCCAGTACTTC. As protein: CASSQLEKETQYF.

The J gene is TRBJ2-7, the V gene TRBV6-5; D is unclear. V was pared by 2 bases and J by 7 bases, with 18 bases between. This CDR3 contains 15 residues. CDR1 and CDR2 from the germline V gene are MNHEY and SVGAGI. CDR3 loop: CASSYRAAKFCEQYF. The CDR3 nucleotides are TGTGCCAGCAGTTACAGGGCGGCTAAATTTTGTGAGCAGTACTTC.

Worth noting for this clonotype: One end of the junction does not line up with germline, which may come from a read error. In DNA form, the CDR3 reads TGTGCTAGCAGCCTGATGGTCGGTCTCTCTGGAAACACCATATATTTT. The encoded protein is CASSLMVGLSGNTIYF. The rearrangement links TRBV6-6 to TRBJ1-3; D is unclear. Germline-derived CDR1 and CDR2 are MNHNY and SVGAGI (reference sequence). CDR3 size: 16 residues.

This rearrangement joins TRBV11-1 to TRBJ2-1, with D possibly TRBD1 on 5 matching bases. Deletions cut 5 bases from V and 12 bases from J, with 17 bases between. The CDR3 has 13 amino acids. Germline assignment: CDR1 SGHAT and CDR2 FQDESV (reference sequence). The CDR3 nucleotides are TGTGCCAGCAGCCTAGGGGCTGCCAACGTGCAGTTCTTC. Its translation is CASSLGAANVQFF. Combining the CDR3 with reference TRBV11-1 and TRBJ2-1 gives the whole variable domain EAEVAQSPRYKITEKSQAVAFWCDPISGHATLYWYRQILGQGPELLVQFQDESVVDDSQLPKDRFSAERLKGVDSTLKIQPAELGDSAMYLCASSLGAANVQFFGPGTRLTVL.

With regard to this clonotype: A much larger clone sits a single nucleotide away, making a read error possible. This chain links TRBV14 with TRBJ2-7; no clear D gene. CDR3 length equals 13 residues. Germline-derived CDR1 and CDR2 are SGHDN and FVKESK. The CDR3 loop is CASSQDLSYEQHF. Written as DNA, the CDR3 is TGTGCCAGCAGCCAAGACCTCTCCTACGAGCAGCACTTC.

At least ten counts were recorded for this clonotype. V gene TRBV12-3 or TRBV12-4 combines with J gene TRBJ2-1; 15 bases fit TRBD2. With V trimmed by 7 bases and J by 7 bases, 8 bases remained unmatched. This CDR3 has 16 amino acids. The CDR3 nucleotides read TGTGCCAGCACCCGGACTAGCGGGGGGGCCGGTAATGAGCAGTTCTTC. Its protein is CASTRTSGGAGNEQFF.

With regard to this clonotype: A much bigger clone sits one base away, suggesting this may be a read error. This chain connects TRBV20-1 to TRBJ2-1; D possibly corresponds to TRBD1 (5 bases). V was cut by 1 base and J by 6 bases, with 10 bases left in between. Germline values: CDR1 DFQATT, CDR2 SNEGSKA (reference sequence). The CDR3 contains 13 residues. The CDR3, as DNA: TGCAGTGCTAGAGTGACAGCCATCAATGAGCAGTTCTTC. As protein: CSARVTAINEQFF.

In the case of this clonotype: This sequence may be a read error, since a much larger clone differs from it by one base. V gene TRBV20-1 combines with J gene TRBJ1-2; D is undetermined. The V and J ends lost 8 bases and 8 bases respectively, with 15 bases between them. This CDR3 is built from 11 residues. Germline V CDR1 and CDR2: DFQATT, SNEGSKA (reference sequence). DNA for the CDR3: TGCAGTACACCCATCTCGGGGGGCTACACCTTC. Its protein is CSTPISGGYTF.

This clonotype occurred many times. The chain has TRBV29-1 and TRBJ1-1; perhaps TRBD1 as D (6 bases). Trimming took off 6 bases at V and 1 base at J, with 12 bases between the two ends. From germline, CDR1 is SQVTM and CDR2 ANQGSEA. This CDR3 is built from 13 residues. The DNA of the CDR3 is TGCAGCGTAAGACAGGCACGGAACACTGAAGCTTTCTTT. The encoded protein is CSVRQARNTEAFF.

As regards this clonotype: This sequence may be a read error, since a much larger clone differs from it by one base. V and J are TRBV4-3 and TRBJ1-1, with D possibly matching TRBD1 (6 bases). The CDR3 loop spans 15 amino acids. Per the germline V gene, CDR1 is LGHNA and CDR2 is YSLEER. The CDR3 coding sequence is TGCGCCAGCAGCCAGGGGATACAGGGCAACATTGAAGCTTTCTTT. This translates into CASSQGIQGNIEAFF.

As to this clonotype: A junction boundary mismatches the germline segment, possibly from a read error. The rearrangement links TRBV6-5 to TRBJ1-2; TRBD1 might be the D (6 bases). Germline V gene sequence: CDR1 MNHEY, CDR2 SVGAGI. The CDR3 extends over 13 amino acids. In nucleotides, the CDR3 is TGTACCAGCAGTTACACAGGGACTAATGGTTACACCTTC. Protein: CTSSYTGTNGYTF.

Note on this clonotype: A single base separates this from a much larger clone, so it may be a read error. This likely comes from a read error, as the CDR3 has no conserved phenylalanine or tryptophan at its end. CDR3 sequence (DNA): TGTGCCAGCAGTTACGGGACTAGCGGGGGCGGGCGACCCTACGAGCAGTACTCC. This encodes CASSYGTSGGGRPYEQYS. V usage is TRBV6-2 or TRBV6-3 and J usage is TRBJ2-7; 14 bases map to TRBD2. The trim removed 2 bases at V and 2 bases at J, leaving 8 bases unmatched. Per the germline V gene, CDR1 is MNHEY and CDR2 is SVGEGT. The CDR3 spans 18 residues.

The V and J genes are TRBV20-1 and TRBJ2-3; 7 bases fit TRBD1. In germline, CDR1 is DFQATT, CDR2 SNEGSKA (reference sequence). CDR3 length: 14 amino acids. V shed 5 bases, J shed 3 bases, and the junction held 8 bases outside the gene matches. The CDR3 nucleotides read TGCAGTGCTTCGGGGACAGTGAATACAGATACGCAGTATTTT. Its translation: CSASGTVNTDTQYF.

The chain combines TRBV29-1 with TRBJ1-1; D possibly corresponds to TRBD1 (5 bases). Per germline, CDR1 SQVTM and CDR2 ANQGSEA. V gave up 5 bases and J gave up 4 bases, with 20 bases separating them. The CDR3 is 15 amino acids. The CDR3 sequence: CSVHLRGREITEAFF. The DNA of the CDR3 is TGCAGCGTTCATCTCCGGGGCAGGGAGATCACTGAAGCTTTCTTT.

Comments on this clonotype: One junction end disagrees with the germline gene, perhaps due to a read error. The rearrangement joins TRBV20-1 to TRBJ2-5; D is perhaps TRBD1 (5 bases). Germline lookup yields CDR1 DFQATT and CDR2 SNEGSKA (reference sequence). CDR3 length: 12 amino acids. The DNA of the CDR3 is TGCAGTGATACCAGAGGACAAGAGACCCAGTACTTT. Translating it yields CSDTRGQETQYF.

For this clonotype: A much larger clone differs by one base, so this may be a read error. The DNA of the CDR3 is TGTGCCCGCAGTTTTCCCGGGGGCGGTCAGCCCCAGCATTTT. It yields the protein CARSFPGGGQPQHF. J is TRBJ1-5 and V is TRBV12-3 or TRBV12-4, with D possibly TRBD1 on 6 matching bases. This CDR3 is 14 amino acids long.

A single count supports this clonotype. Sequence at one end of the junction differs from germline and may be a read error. Here the CDR3 DNA reads TGCGCCAGCAGTCAAGGTGAGCTTGGGGGTACCTACGAGCAGTACTTC. Its protein product is CASSQGELGGTYEQYF. The genes are TRBV4-1 and TRBJ2-7; D is possibly TRBD1 or TRBD2 (5 bases each). Per the germline V gene, CDR1 is MGHRA and CDR2 is YSYEKL. The CDR3 totals 16 residues.

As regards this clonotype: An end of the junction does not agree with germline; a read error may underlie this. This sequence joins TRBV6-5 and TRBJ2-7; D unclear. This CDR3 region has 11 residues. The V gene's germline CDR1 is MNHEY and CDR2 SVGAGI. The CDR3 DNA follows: TGTACCAGCAACACCCTCTACGAGCAGTACTTC. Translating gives CTSNTLYEQYF.

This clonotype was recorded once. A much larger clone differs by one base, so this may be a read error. The CDR3 sequence: CASSPRLHTRELFF. The CDR3 coding sequence is TGCGCCAGCAGCCCCCGACTTCACACCAGGGAGCTGTTTTTT. The rearrangement uses TRBV4-3 and TRBJ2-2; D call uncertain. The CDR3 is 14 residues long. Looked up from germline, CDR1 is LGHNA and CDR2 is YSLEER.

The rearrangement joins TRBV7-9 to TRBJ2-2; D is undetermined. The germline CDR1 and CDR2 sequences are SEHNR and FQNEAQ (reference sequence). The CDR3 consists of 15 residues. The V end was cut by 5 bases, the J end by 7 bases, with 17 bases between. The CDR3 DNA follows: TGTGCCAGCAGCCCCCTGGGTGGACCCTACGGGGAGCTGTTTTTT. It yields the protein CASSPLGGPYGELFF. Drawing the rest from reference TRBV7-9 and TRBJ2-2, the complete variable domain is DTGVSQNPRHKITKRGQNVTFRCDPISEHNRLYWYRQTLGQGPEFLTYFQNEAQLEKSRLLSDRFSAERPKGSFSTLEIQRTEQGDSAMYLCASSPLGGPYGELFFGEGSRLTVL.

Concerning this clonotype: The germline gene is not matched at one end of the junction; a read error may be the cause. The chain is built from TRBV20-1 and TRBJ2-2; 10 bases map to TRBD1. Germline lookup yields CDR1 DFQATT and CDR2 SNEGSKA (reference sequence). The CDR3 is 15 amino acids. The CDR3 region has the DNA TGCAGTGCTAGCCCCTCGACAGGGGGCCCTGGGGAGATGTTGTTT. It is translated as CSASPSTGGPGEMLF.

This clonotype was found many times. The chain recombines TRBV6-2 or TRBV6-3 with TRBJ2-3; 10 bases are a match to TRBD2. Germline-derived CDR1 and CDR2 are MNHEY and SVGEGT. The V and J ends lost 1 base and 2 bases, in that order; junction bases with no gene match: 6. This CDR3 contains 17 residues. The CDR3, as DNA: TGTGCCAGCAGTTACTATTTCCTAGCGGGGGCCACAGATACGCAGTATTTT. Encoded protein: CASSYYFLAGATDTQYF.

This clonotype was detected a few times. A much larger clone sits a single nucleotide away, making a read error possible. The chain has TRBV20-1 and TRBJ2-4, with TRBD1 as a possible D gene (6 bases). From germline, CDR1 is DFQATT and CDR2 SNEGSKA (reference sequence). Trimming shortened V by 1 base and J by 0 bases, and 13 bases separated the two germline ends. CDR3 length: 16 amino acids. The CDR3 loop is CSARVQGSSAKNIQYF. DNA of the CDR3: TGCAGTGCTAGAGTTCAGGGGTCGTCAGCCAAAAACATTCAGTACTTC.

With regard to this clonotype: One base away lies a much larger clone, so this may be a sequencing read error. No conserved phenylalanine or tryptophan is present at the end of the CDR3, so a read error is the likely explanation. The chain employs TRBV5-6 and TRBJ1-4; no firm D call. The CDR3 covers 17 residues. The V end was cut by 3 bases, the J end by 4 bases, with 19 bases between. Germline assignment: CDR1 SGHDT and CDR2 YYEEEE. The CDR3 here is CASSSDTTIRSNEKLFS. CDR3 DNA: TGTGCCAGCAGCTCTGATACGACGATCCGGAGTAATGAAAAACTGTTTTCT.

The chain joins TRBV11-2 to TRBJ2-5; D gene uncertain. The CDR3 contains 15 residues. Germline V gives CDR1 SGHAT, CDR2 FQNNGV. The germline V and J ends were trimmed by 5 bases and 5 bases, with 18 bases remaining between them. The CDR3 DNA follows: TGTGCCAGCAGCGAGTTATCTTGCGAACTGGAGACCCAGTACTTC. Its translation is CASSELSCELETQYF.